Following are 31 T cell receptor beta chains from one sample sequenced in a study of response to subunit inactivated influenza vaccine. TCRdb redid the calling of the RT-PCR reads with MiXCR, one entry per CDR3 protein. This repertoire shows fewer than 750,000 distinct CDR3 sequences, 14% found once; its top ten account for roughly 11%. This specimen was PBMCs from blood, taken about 11 days after vaccination. These receptor sequences come from a man between 50 and 59 years old who received an inactivated influenza vaccine.

J is TRBJ2-1 and V is TRBV14; D unclear. Per germline, CDR1 SGHDN and CDR2 FVKESK. Trimming removed 0 bases at V and 0 bases at J, with 12 bases between. The CDR3 totals 17 residues. CDR3 protein: CASSQDTWYSSYNEQFF. The CDR3 DNA follows: TGTGCCAGCAGCCAAGATACGTGGTATAGCTCCTACAATGAGCAGTTCTTC.

The chain recombines TRBV5-6 with TRBJ2-5; D might be TRBD2 (6 bases). Germline CDR1 SGHDT, CDR2 YYEEEE. This CDR3 contains 15 residues. V was pared by 0 bases and J by 3 bases, with 12 bases between. The CDR3 sequence: CASSLVRGTEETQYF. The DNA of the CDR3 is TGTGCCAGCAGCTTGGTTCGCGGGACGGAAGAGACCCAGTACTTC. The complete variable domain, with remaining parts taken from reference TRBV5-6 and TRBJ2-5, reads DAGVTQSPTHLIKTRGQQVTLRCSPKSGHDTVSWYQQALGQGPQFIFQYYEEEERQRGNFPDRFSGHQFPNYSSELNVNALLLGDSALYLCASSLVRGTEETQYFGPGTRLLVL.

The rearrangement joins TRBV12-5 to TRBJ2-3; perhaps TRBD1 as D (6 bases). The germline CDR1 and CDR2 sequences are LGHNT and FRNRAP. V was cut by 6 bases and J by 2 bases, with 18 bases left in between. The CDR3 sequence is 16 residues long. Written as DNA, the CDR3 is TGTGCTAGTGGACCCCCCGGGACACCCTACACAGATACGCAGTATTTT. It encodes CASGPPGTPYTDTQYF.

This clonotype was recorded a few times. The chain carries TRBV5-5 and TRBJ1-2, with 7 bases aligning to TRBD1. With 4 bases clipped from V and 11 bases from J, the junction kept 11 bases outside the gene matches. This CDR3 has 13 residues. The germline V gene has CDR1 SGHKS and CDR2 YYEKEE (reference sequence). The CDR3 coding sequence is TGTGCCAGCAGCCCGGGAAACAGGGGTGGGTACACCTTC. Amino acids: CASSPGNRGGYTF.

This chain links TRBV3-1 with TRBJ2-3, with a weak D call TRBD2 (6 bases). The V gene lost 1 base and the J gene lost 6 bases, with 14 bases spanning the gap. The CDR3 runs to 15 residues. Germline V gene lookup returns CDR1 LGHDT and CDR2 YNNKEL (reference sequence). CDR3 DNA: TGTGCCAGCAGCCAAGCGGCCGCGGGAACTGATACGCAGTATTTT. Translating it yields CASSQAAAGTDTQYF.

The chain uses TRBV20-1 and TRBJ2-1; TRBD2 is a possible D gene (6 bases). Looked up from germline, CDR1 is DFQATT and CDR2 is SNEGSKA (reference sequence). V gave up 8 bases and J gave up 0 bases, with 14 bases separating them. This CDR3 is 14 amino acids long. CDR3 region: CSPRGIHSYNEQFF. CDR3 in DNA: TGCAGTCCCCGCGGGATCCACTCCTACAATGAGCAGTTCTTC.

V usage is TRBV11-2 and J usage is TRBJ2-7, with a possible D match to TRBD1 (7 bases). CDR1 and CDR2 from the germline V gene are SGHAT and FQNNGV. This CDR3 contains 15 residues. Between the trimmed V and J ends, which lost 5 bases and 2 bases, there was a span of 16 bases. CDR3 loop: CASSDPAGQPYEQYF. The CDR3 nucleotides read TGTGCCAGCAGCGACCCCGCGGGACAGCCCTACGAGCAGTACTTC.

In DNA form, the CDR3 reads TGTGCCAGCAGGGGACTAGCAACCCCCACCGGGGAGCTGTTTTTT. Translation: CASRGLATPTGELFF. The V gene is TRBV12-3 or TRBV12-4, the J gene TRBJ2-2; 9 bases match TRBD2. After removal of 6 bases from V and 4 bases from J, the junction contained 6 bases not matched to a gene. CDR3 length: 15 residues.

This clonotype was counted ten times or more. This sequence joins TRBV11-3 and TRBJ2-2, with D possibly TRBD2 on 5 matching bases. Germline CDR1 reads SGHNT; CDR2 reads YENEEA. The CDR3 has 13 residues. The V end lost 4 bases, the J end lost 6 bases, and 9 bases lay between the germline ends. This chain's CDR3 is CASSSSIAGELFF. Written as DNA, the CDR3 is TGTGCCAGCAGCTCTAGCATCGCCGGGGAGCTGTTTTTT.

The gene calls are TRBV5-1 and TRBJ2-6; the D gene is possibly TRBD1 (6 bases). The CDR3 has 17 amino acids. The germline V gene has CDR1 SGHRS and CDR2 YFSETQ. Between the trimmed V and J ends, which lost 3 bases and 2 bases, there was a span of 15 bases. CDR3 sequence: CASSSGTPLPGANVLTF. The CDR3 coding sequence is TGCGCCAGCAGCTCCGGGACACCTTTACCTGGGGCCAACGTCCTGACTTTC.

The chain links TRBV7-3 to TRBJ2-1; D remains unclear. The CDR3 consists of 16 residues. Germline V gene lookup returns CDR1 SGHTA and CDR2 FQGTGA. V was cut by 1 base and J by 0 bases, with 10 bases left in between. For the CDR3, the DNA is TGTGCCAGCAGCTTAAAAGGGTCAAGCTCCTACAATGAGCAGTTCTTC. This sequence encodes CASSLKGSSSYNEQFF. Variable domain in full (rest from reference TRBV7-3 and TRBJ2-1): GAGVSQTPSNKVTEKGKYVELRCDPISGHTALYWYRQSLGQGPEFLIYFQGTGAADDSGLPNDRFFAVRPEGSVSTLKIQRTERGDSAVYLCASSLKGSSSYNEQFFGPGTRLTVL.

In its sample, this clonotype was seen a few times. The chain couples TRBV3-1 to TRBJ2-7, with D maybe TRBD1 (6 bases). The CDR3 length is 14 residues. Germline-derived CDR1 and CDR2 are LGHDT and YNNKEL (reference sequence). V lost 0 bases to trimming and J lost 7 bases, with 13 bases between them. The CDR3 protein is CASSQDWGHEEQYF. The DNA of the CDR3 is TGTGCCAGCAGCCAAGATTGGGGGCATGAGGAGCAGTACTTC.

V gene TRBV27 combines with J gene TRBJ2-1, with 9 bases lining up with TRBD1. V shed 3 bases, J shed 7 bases, and the junction held 7 bases outside the gene matches. The V gene's germline CDR1 is MNHEY and CDR2 SMNVEV (reference sequence). The CDR3 has 15 amino acids. The CDR3 region is CASSFTGGQRNEQFF. The CDR3 nucleotides read TGTGCCAGCAGTTTCACAGGGGGCCAACGGAATGAGCAGTTCTTC.

This clonotype was observed at least ten times. This sequence joins TRBV5-1 and TRBJ1-2; no clear D. Looked up from germline, CDR1 is SGHRS and CDR2 is YFSETQ. Between the trimmed V and J ends, which lost 3 bases and 6 bases, there was a span of 9 bases. The CDR3 runs 12 residues. CDR3 coding DNA: TGCGCCAGCAGCTCGACCGGGGATGGCTACACCTTC. Translated, it gives CASSSTGDGYTF. Using reference TRBV5-1 and TRBJ1-2 for the parts outside the CDR3, the full variable domain is KAGVTQTPRYLIKTRGQQVTLSCSPISGHRSVSWYQQTPGQGLQFLFEYFSETQRNKGNFPGRFSGRQFSNSRSEMNVSTLELGDSALYLCASSSTGDGYTFGSGTRLTVV.

In this sample, this clonotype turned up once. The V gene is TRBV7-2, the J gene TRBJ2-4, with D unresolved. Germline V gene lookup returns CDR1 SGHTA and CDR2 FQGNSA. CDR3 size: 16 residues. Trimming took off 6 bases at V and 0 bases at J, with 15 bases between the two ends. In DNA, the CDR3 is TGTGCCAGCAGTCAAAGCCTGATTCTAGCCAAAAACATTCAGTACTTC. This codes for CASSQSLILAKNIQYF.

The chain carries TRBV28 and TRBJ2-1; tentatively, D is TRBD2 (5 bases). Trimming removed 5 bases at V and 4 bases at J, with 12 bases between. CDR1 MDHEN and CDR2 SYDVKM come from the germline V gene. The CDR3 covers 14 residues. The CDR3 is CASSGGWQYNEQFF. The CDR3 DNA is TGTGCCAGCAGTGGAGGTTGGCAGTACAATGAGCAGTTCTTC.

This clonotype came up a few times. V usage is TRBV27 and J usage is TRBJ2-7, with 8 bases aligning to TRBD1. The junction had 8 bases not matched to a gene; V was cut back by 0 bases and J by 4 bases. The CDR3 extends over 16 amino acids. Germline V gives CDR1 MNHEY, CDR2 SMNVEV (reference sequence). The CDR3 nucleotides read TGTGCCAGCAGTTTATCGATGACCGGGACAGGATACGAGCAGTACTTC. It encodes CASSLSMTGTGYEQYF.

The chain combines TRBV20-1 with TRBJ2-1; TRBD2 aligns across 9 bases. The junction had 18 bases not matched to a gene; V was cut back by 4 bases and J by 8 bases. This CDR3 spans 17 amino acids. Germline V gene data show CDR1 as DFQATT and CDR2 as SNEGSKA (reference sequence). The CDR3 here is CSATAVRPGLAIDEQFF. As DNA, the CDR3 is TGCAGTGCTACCGCCGTAAGACCGGGACTAGCTATCGATGAGCAGTTCTTC.

The chain joins TRBV11-1 to TRBJ2-1; possibly TRBD2 for D (6 bases). V lost 4 bases and J lost 5, with 9 bases in between. The germline V gene has CDR1 SGHAT and CDR2 FQDESV (reference sequence). The CDR3 loop spans 13 amino acids. CDR3 bases: TGTGCCAGCAGCTGGGGACTGGACAATGAGCAGTTCTTC. Its translation is CASSWGLDNEQFF.

This clonotype was detected a few times. The chain carries TRBV7-2 and TRBJ2-2; 9 bases align to TRBD2. The CDR3 is made up of 17 amino acids. After removal of 3 bases from V and 3 bases from J, the junction contained 8 bases not matched to a gene. Germline V gives CDR1 SGHTA, CDR2 FQGNSA. The CDR3 DNA follows: TGTGCCAGCAGCTTTCAGCCACTAGCGGGTTACACCGGGGAGCTGTTTTTT. Encoded protein: CASSFQPLAGYTGELFF.

The J gene is TRBJ2-6, the V gene TRBV7-3; 8 bases are a match to TRBD1. The CDR3 contains 16 residues. V was pared by 5 bases and J by 0 bases, with 3 bases of the junction left unmatched. The germline gives CDR1 SGHTA, CDR2 FQGTGA. This CDR3 reads CASSKDRDSGANVLTF. The CDR3 region has the DNA TGTGCCAGCAGCAAGGACAGGGACTCTGGGGCCAACGTCCTGACTTTC.

This clonotype has ten or more counts. The chain uses TRBV10-3 and TRBJ2-1; 7 nucleotides line up with TRBD1. J was trimmed by 2 bases and V by 10 bases; bases with no gene match: 11. This CDR3 region has 15 residues. Germline CDR1 reads ENHRY; CDR2 reads SYGVKD. CDR3 sequence reads: CATRRTGATYNEQFF. In DNA, the CDR3 is TGTGCCACCCGCCGTACAGGGGCGACCTACAATGAGCAGTTCTTC.

V and J are TRBV7-8 and TRBJ2-5, with no clear D. Germline CDR1 SGHVS, CDR2 FQNEAQ. The CDR3 consists of 14 residues. Trimming shortened V by 0 bases and J by 3 bases, and 8 bases separated the two germline ends. The DNA of the CDR3 is TGTGCCAGCAGCTTAGCAGCGACAAAAGAGACCCAGTACTTC. Its translation: CASSLAATKETQYF.

This clonotype was detected many times. The CDR3 spells CASSLEGIGNEQFF. DNA for the CDR3: TGTGCCAGCAGCTTAGAGGGAATCGGCAATGAGCAGTTCTTC. V and J are TRBV11-2 and TRBJ2-1, with D unclear. CDR1 and CDR2 from the germline V gene are SGHAT and FQNNGV. Trimming left V 0 bases short and J 6 bases short, with 9 bases between. The CDR3 contains 14 residues.

The chain carries TRBV29-1 and TRBJ2-5; D gene unclear. Trimming cost V 4 bases and J 0 bases, with 9 bases left between them. The V gene's germline CDR1 is SQVTM and CDR2 ANQGSEA. The CDR3 length is 13 residues. CDR3 loop: CSVAVNNQETQYF. CDR3 sequence (DNA): TGCAGCGTTGCGGTGAACAACCAAGAGACCCAGTACTTC.

V usage is TRBV6-2 or TRBV6-3 and J usage is TRBJ2-1, with 13 bases fitting TRBD2. This CDR3 contains 17 residues. CDR1 is MNHEY and CDR2 is SVGEGT in the germline V gene. Germline trimming cut 6 bases from V and 8 bases from J; bases unmatched to any gene: 13. The CDR3 nucleotides are TGTGCCAGCAGCCAATCCAAGGGACTAGCGGGACTCTATGAGCAGTTCTTC. This translates into CASSQSKGLAGLYEQFF.

This clonotype appeared a few times. This chain connects TRBV6-5 to TRBJ2-1; D possibly corresponds to TRBD1 (6 bases). Trimming took off 4 bases at V and 0 bases at J, with 10 bases between the two ends. Germline CDR1 is MNHEY and CDR2 is SVGAGI. The CDR3 is 15 residues long. The DNA for the CDR3 is TGTGCCAGCAGTTCCGGACAGAACTCCTACAATGAGCAGTTCTTC. Its protein product is CASSSGQNSYNEQFF.

This chain links TRBV30 with TRBJ2-6, with 9 positions matching TRBD1. Losses at the gene ends were 2 bases for V and 3 bases for J; bases not matched to a gene: 8. Germline values: CDR1 GTSNPN, CDR2 SVGIG (reference sequence). The CDR3 sequence is 17 residues long. As DNA, the CDR3 is TGTGCCTGGAGTTCCGACAGGGGGGCGAGTGGGGCCAACGTCCTGACTTTC. Amino acids: CAWSSDRGASGANVLTF.

This chain links TRBV6-5 with TRBJ2-7; D call uncertain. Trimming stripped 0 bases from V and 1 base from J, with 13 bases between. The CDR3 runs to 16 residues. Germline V gives CDR1 MNHEY, CDR2 SVGAGI. The CDR3 here is CASSYSHSVVSYEQYF. The CDR3 region has the DNA TGTGCCAGCAGTTACTCCCACAGCGTCGTTTCCTACGAGCAGTACTTC.

This clonotype was found many times. The chain combines TRBV12-3 or TRBV12-4 with TRBJ1-2; no firm D call. Trimming shortened V by 5 bases and J by 5 bases, and 6 bases separated the two germline ends. The CDR3 has 11 residues. CDR3 protein: CASSLGYGYTF. The CDR3, as DNA: TGTGCCAGCAGTCTGGGGTATGGCTACACCTTC.

This clonotype was seen a handful of times. The J gene is TRBJ1-4, the V gene TRBV5-1; the match to TRBD1 covers 7 bases. Germline CDR1 SGHRS, CDR2 YFSETQ. The CDR3 length is 16 residues. Losses at the gene ends were 4 bases for V and 0 bases for J; bases not matched to a gene: 6. CDR3: CASSPGGTATNEKLFF. CDR3 DNA sequence: TGCGCCAGCAGCCCTGGGGGGACAGCAACTAATGAAAAACTGTTTTTT.